The sequence of this T cell receptor (beta chain) was determined in a study of T cell responses to AZD1222 COVID-19 vaccine. Profiled with immunoSEQ multiplex PCR; TCRdb holds only in-frame clones, not every one. Among 150,000 to 200,000 clones listed, approximately 93% were seen once. The CDR3 has 11 residues. Germline CDR1 reads LGHDT; CDR2 reads YNNKEL (reference sequence). The V and J ends lost 4 bases and 5 bases respectively, with 6 bases between them. V and J are TRBV3-1 (or the pseudogene TRBV3-2) and TRBJ2-7; the D gene is possibly TRBD1 (6 bases). This sequence originates from an adult in good health. Sequences were derived from peripheral blood, sampled on day 0 of AZD1222 vaccination. The CDR3 region is CASSRTDEQYF. The DNA for the CDR3 is TGTGCCAGCAGCCGGACAGACGAGCAGTACTTC.